This T cell receptor beta chain stems from a study of breast tumors, draining lymph nodes, adjacent tissues. General observations from the study: Luminal-like breast cancer showed significantly greater tumor-nontumor repertoire similarity than basal-like breast cancer did. Tumor T cell lymph node origin was a supported hypothesis, not proven. Tumor repertoires ranked between lymph nodes and nontumor tissue in diversity, with V and J gene preferences.

The CDR3 extends over 17 amino acids. V lost 0 bases to trimming and J lost 7 bases; unmatched junction nucleotides: 8. Germline V gene lookup returns CDR1 SGHTA and CDR2 FQGTGA. There are many counts of this clonotype. The antigen is undetermined. Axillary draining lymph nodes of breast cancer patients supplied the node samples. One entry per CDR3 protein, called by TCRdb with MiXCR from the multiplex PCR reads. In the table there are over 200,000 distinct CDR3 sequences, 32% of which are singletons. This rearrangement joins TRBV7-3 to TRBJ2-1; the match to TRBD2 covers 11 bases. The material sequenced was axillary lymph node tissue. This receptor was obtained from a female donor with breast cancer. Some clones in this sample may be carry-over from other donors' samples. CDR3 sequence (DNA): TGTGCCAGCAGCTTAACGAGGGCTAGCGGGAGGAGTAATGAGCAGTTCTTC. This translates into CASSLTRASGRSNEQFF.